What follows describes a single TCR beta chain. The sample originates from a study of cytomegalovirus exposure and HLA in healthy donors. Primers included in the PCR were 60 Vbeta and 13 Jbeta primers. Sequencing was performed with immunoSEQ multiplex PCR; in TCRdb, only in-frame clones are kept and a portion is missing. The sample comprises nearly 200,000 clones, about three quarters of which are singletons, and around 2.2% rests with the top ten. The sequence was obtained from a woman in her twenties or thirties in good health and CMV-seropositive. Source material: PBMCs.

The CDR3 loop reads CSVRPQGNTEAFF. In DNA, the CDR3 is TGCAGCGTCCGCCCACAGGGGAACACTGAAGCTTTCTTT. The rearrangement uses TRBV29-1 and TRBJ1-1, with D perhaps matching TRBD1 (6 bases). Germline-derived CDR1 and CDR2 are SQVTM and ANQGSEA. Trimming took off 6 bases at V and 1 base at J, with 12 bases between the two ends. This CDR3 has 13 amino acids.